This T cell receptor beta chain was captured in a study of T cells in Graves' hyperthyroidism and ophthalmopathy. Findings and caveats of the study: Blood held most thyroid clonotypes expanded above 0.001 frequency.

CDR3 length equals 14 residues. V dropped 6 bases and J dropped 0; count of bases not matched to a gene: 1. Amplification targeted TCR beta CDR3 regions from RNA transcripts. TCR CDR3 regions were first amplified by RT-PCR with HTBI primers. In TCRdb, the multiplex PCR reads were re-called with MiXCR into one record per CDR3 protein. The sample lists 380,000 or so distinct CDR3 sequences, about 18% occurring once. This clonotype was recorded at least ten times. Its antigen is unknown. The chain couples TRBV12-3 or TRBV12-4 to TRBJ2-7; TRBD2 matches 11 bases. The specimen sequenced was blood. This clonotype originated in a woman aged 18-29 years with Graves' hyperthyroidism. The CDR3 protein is CASSTSGSSYEQYF. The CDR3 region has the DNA TGTGCCAGCAGCACTAGCGGGAGCTCCTACGAGCAGTACTTC.